This TCR beta chain was observed in a study of patients and donors after allogeneic stem cell transplantation. In its sample, this clonotype was seen a few times. MiXCR was run by TCRdb on the RT-PCR reads, yielding one entry per CDR3 protein. The profile shows about a million distinct CDR3 sequences, under 20% of them singletons. V was cut by 5 bases and J by 7 bases, with 8 bases left in between. The CDR3 totals 12 residues. This sequence originates from a human donor who was either an allogeneic HSCT recipient or a stem cell or donor lymphocyte infusion donor (not recorded which). It is not recorded whose cells these are; they may come from a transplant donor. V is TRBV12-3 or TRBV12-4 and J is TRBJ1-4; D gene ambiguous. The specimen sequenced was blood, either unsorted or a sorted T cell fraction (not recorded which). The CDR3 DNA follows: TGTGCCAGCAGTCCCGAGAGTGAAAAACTGTTTTTT. Protein product: CASSPESEKLFF.